The 3 T cell receptor beta chains below were found in one sample sequenced in a study of CD8 T cells in ankylosing spondylitis. MiXCR was run by TCRdb on the 5' RACE reads, yielding one entry per CDR3 protein. In the table there are some 130,000 distinct CDR3 sequences, roughly an eighth of which are singletons. Input material: blood, either unsorted or a sorted T cell fraction (not recorded which). The receptor set was obtained from a female donor with ankylosing spondylitis or in good health (not recorded which).

As for this clonotype: This may come from a read error, since a much larger clone is one base off. This chain connects TRBV10-3 to TRBJ2-7, with unresolved D. Germline V gene lookup returns CDR1 ENHRY and CDR2 SYGVKD. CDR3 length: 14 amino acids. CDR3: CAISDGFSSYEQHF. CDR3 nucleotides: TGTGCCATCAGTGATGGATTTAGCTCCTACGAGCAGCACTTC.

The table lists this clonotype with many counts. The chain is built from TRBV20-1 and TRBJ2-2, with TRBD1 identical over 10 bases. The CDR3 totals 14 residues. CDR1 DFQATT and CDR2 SNEGSKA come from the germline V gene (reference sequence). The junction had 4 bases not matched to a gene; V was cut back by 3 bases and J by 6 bases. The CDR3 DNA reads as TGCAGTGCTAGGACCGGGACAGGGGCCGGGGAGCTGTTTTTT. Its protein is CSARTGTGAGELFF.

This chain connects TRBV19 to TRBJ2-2, with 8 bases fitting TRBD1. CDR3 length equals 15 residues. Germline V gives CDR1 LNHDA, CDR2 SQIVND (reference sequence). The J segment lost 6 bases and the V segment lost 3 bases, leaving 6 bases of the junction unmatched. CDR3 nucleotide sequence: TGTGCCAGTAGTATCCAGGGGGCTTGGTCCGGGGAGCTGTTTTTT. Amino acids: CASSIQGAWSGELFF.